A single sample gave rise to the 9 T cell receptor beta chains below, sequenced in a study of cytomegalovirus exposure and HLA in healthy donors. PCR employed 60 Vbeta and 13 Jbeta primers. The assay was immunoSEQ multiplex PCR, and TCRdb's table has in-frame clones only and misses some. The sample shows about 160,000 clones, 70% to 90% of them seen only once. The sequenced sample was PBMCs. The origin of the receptors is a man aged 18-30 years in good health and CMV-seropositive.

In DNA, the CDR3 is TGTGCCAGCAGTCCCTACAGGGTGGGGCAGCCCCAGCATTTT. Its protein product is CASSPYRVGQPQHF. The rearrangement joins TRBV6-5 to TRBJ1-5; maybe TRBD1 (6 bases). Germline loops: CDR1 MNHEY, CDR2 SVGAGI. This CDR3 spans 14 amino acids. V was pared by 5 bases and J by 7 bases, with 15 bases between.

The chain is built from TRBV29-1 and TRBJ1-1; 9 bases match TRBD1. With V trimmed by 0 bases and J by 4 bases, 0 bases remained unmatched. Germline CDR1 and CDR2: SQVTM and ANQGSEA. The CDR3 consists of 13 residues. Written as DNA, the CDR3 is TGCAGCGTTGAAGAGACAGGGGGCACTGAAGCTTTCTTT. It yields the protein CSVEETGGTEAFF.

This chain connects TRBV19 to TRBJ2-3; 9 bases are a match to TRBD2. From germline, CDR1 is LNHDA and CDR2 SQIVND (reference sequence). V dropped 5 bases and J dropped 4; count of bases not matched to a gene: 7. This CDR3 has 15 amino acids. This CDR3 reads CASSSSGGPADTQYF. Written as DNA, the CDR3 is TGTGCCAGTAGTTCAAGCGGGGGGCCCGCAGATACGCAGTATTTT.

The J gene is TRBJ1-3, the V gene TRBV7-2, with D possibly TRBD1 on 6 matching bases. Germline assignment: CDR1 SGHTA and CDR2 FQGNSA. The CDR3 has 15 amino acids. V gave up 5 bases and J gave up 0 bases, with 11 bases separating them. Written as DNA, the CDR3 is TGTGCCAGCAGCGATACAGGGAGCTCTGGAAACACCATATATTTT. Amino acid sequence: CASSDTGSSGNTIYF.

This clone appeared a few times. The chain links TRBV10-3 to TRBJ2-6; 8 bases agree with TRBD1. The CDR3 loop spans 15 amino acids. From germline, CDR1 is ENHRY and CDR2 SYGVKD. Trimming cost V 7 bases and J 0 bases; bases outside gene matches: 2. In DNA, the CDR3 is TGTGCCATCACCGGACAGGGCTCTGGGGCCAACGTCCTGACTTTC. Its protein product is CAITGQGSGANVLTF.

This sequence joins TRBV19 and TRBJ2-4, with 9 bases lining up with TRBD2. Trimming took 4 bases from V and 1 from J; bases not matched to a gene: 8. Germline loops: CDR1 LNHDA, CDR2 SQIVND (reference sequence). The CDR3 spans 17 residues. The CDR3 sequence is CASSTNGGGAAKNIQYF. The CDR3 nucleotides read TGTGCCAGTAGTACAAATGGCGGGGGGGCGGCCAAAAACATTCAGTACTTC. The variable domain in full, completed from reference TRBV19 and TRBJ2-4, reads DGGITQSPKYLFRKEGQNVTLSCEQNLNHDAMYWYRQDPGQGLRLIYYSQIVNDFQKGDIAEGYSVSREKKESFPLTVTSAQKNPTAFYLCASSTNGGGAAKNIQYFGAGTRLSVL.

This clone has more than one count but fewer than ten. J is TRBJ2-5 and V is TRBV7-2; 11 bases match TRBD2. CDR3 length equals 16 residues. Germline assignment: CDR1 SGHTA and CDR2 FQGNSA. J was trimmed by 3 bases and V by 2 bases; bases with no gene match: 5. CDR3 sequence: CASSLSRLAGKETQYF. The CDR3 DNA reads TGTGCCAGCAGCTTATCCAGACTAGCGGGAAAAGAGACCCAGTACTTC.

The V and J genes are TRBV6-5 and TRBJ1-2; tentative D call: TRBD1 (6 bases). The CDR3 is 12 amino acids. V lost 4 bases and J lost 8, with 11 bases in between. In germline, CDR1 is MNHEY, CDR2 SVGAGI. CDR3 in amino acids: CASSSRGTGYTF. For the CDR3, the DNA is TGTGCCAGCAGTTCAAGGGGGACGGGCTACACCTTC.

The chain recombines TRBV7-2 with TRBJ1-6; the D is unclear. The CDR3 totals 19 residues. Per the germline V gene, CDR1 is SGHTA and CDR2 is FQGNSA. V shed 7 bases and J shed 9 bases, with 31 bases lying between them. The CDR3 reads CASTLRGNHGVRRGSPLHF. CDR3 sequence (DNA): TGTGCCAGCACCCTTAGAGGGAATCATGGTGTGCGCCGGGGTTCACCCCTCCACTTT. Using reference TRBV7-2 and TRBJ1-6 for the parts outside the CDR3, the full variable domain is GAGVSQSPSNKVTEKGKDVELRCDPISGHTALYWYRQSLGQGLEFLIYFQGNSAPDKSGLPSDRFSAERTGGSVSTLTIQRTQQEDSAVYLCASTLRGNHGVRRGSPLHFGNGTRLTVT.